The 32 T cell receptor beta chains in this list originate from one sample, sequenced in a study of monozygotic twins with cystic fibrosis. TCRdb's table, derived via immunoSEQ multiplex PCR, lists solely in-frame clones and lacks some. The sample lists 22,000 or so clones, about 87% seen once, with roughly 1.2% in the top ten. The sequencing sample was made of blood. Every receptor here comes from a young woman with cystic fibrosis.

The count of this clone is one. The chain uses TRBV19 and TRBJ1-5; D is perhaps TRBD1 (5 bases). The CDR3 runs 12 residues. Germline loops: CDR1 LNHDA, CDR2 SQIVND (reference sequence). Between the trimmed V and J ends, which lost 7 bases and 9 bases, there was a span of 13 bases. This CDR3 reads CASTSPGVPQHF. Written as DNA, the CDR3 is TGTGCCAGTACCTCGCCGGGGGTGCCCCAGCATTTT.

The chain employs TRBV7-6 and TRBJ2-2; TRBD1 matches at 9 bases. The trim removed 0 bases at V and 4 bases at J, leaving 6 bases unmatched. The CDR3 is 17 amino acids. Germline V gene data show CDR1 as SGHVS and CDR2 as FNYEAQ. The CDR3 spells CASSLAPGQGGTGELFF. In DNA, the CDR3 is TGTGCCAGCAGCTTAGCACCGGGACAGGGCGGCACCGGGGAGCTGTTTTTT.

Only one count was recorded for this clone. The chain has TRBV29-1 and TRBJ1-2; D remains ambiguous. The CDR3 spans 12 residues. Germline V gene sequence: CDR1 SQVTM, CDR2 ANQGSEA. Trimming removed 4 bases from V and 5 bases from J, with 11 bases in between. This CDR3 is CSVATARYGYTF. In DNA form, the CDR3 reads TGCAGCGTTGCGACGGCTAGATATGGCTACACCTTC.

The chain uses TRBV10-3 and TRBJ2-7; 8 bases are shared with TRBD1. The CDR3 consists of 16 residues. Germline values: CDR1 ENHRY, CDR2 SYGVKD. V lost 3 bases and J lost 3; bases outside the gene matches: 10. The CDR3 coding sequence is TGTGCCATCAGTGATTGGACAGGGCGGACCCGCTACGAGCAGTACTTC. Amino acid sequence: CAISDWTGRTRYEQYF.

The rearrangement uses TRBV4-1 and TRBJ1-2; D gene unclear. Germline loops: CDR1 MGHRA, CDR2 YSYEKL. V lost 1 base to trimming and J lost 7 bases, with 7 bases between them. The CDR3 extends over 12 amino acids. This CDR3 is CASSQGLSGYTF. The CDR3 DNA reads as TGCGCCAGCAGCCAAGGCCTTAGTGGCTACACCTTC.

The chain recombines TRBV19 with TRBJ1-2; D is uncertain. This CDR3 has 17 residues. Germline V gene sequence: CDR1 LNHDA, CDR2 SQIVND (reference sequence). Trimming removed 2 bases from V and 6 bases from J, with 22 bases in between. This chain's CDR3 is CASSILVSGPFNDGYTF. The CDR3 nucleotides read TGTGCCAGTAGTATACTGGTTTCCGGGCCTTTCAACGATGGCTACACCTTC.

The gene calls are TRBV6-4 and TRBJ1-2; possibly TRBD1 for D (5 bases). Trimming left V 6 bases short and J 7 bases short, with 15 bases between. CDR1 and CDR2 from the germline V gene are MRHNA and SNTAGT. The CDR3 is made up of 13 amino acids. The CDR3 region is CASSPGPGSGYTF. The CDR3 DNA is TGTGCCAGCAGCCCAGGGCCGGGCAGTGGCTACACCTTC.

In this sample, this clone turned up a few times. The chain recombines TRBV5-6 with TRBJ1-6; tentative D call: TRBD1 (6 bases). Trimming shortened V by 4 bases and J by 9 bases, and 17 bases separated the two germline ends. The CDR3 is 15 residues long. The germline CDR1 and CDR2 sequences are SGHDT and YYEEEE. The CDR3 protein is CASSRRPQGGSPLHF. The CDR3 DNA sequence: TGTGCCAGCAGCCGCAGGCCACAGGGTGGTTCACCCCTCCACTTT. The variable domain in full, completed from reference TRBV5-6 and TRBJ1-6, reads DAGVTQSPTHLIKTRGQQVTLRCSPKSGHDTVSWYQQALGQGPQFIFQYYEEEERQRGNFPDRFSGHQFPNYSSELNVNALLLGDSALYLCASSRRPQGGSPLHFGNGTRLTVT.

This clone came up once. The chain couples TRBV11-2 to TRBJ2-2, with TRBD2 matching 14 bases. From germline, CDR1 is SGHAT and CDR2 FQNNGV. The CDR3 contains 17 residues. V dropped 5 bases and J dropped 5; count of bases not matched to a gene: 7. The CDR3 protein is CASSRGLAGGRTGELFF. The CDR3 DNA sequence: TGTGCCAGCAGCCGAGGACTAGCGGGGGGTCGAACCGGGGAGCTGTTTTTT.

The J gene is TRBJ2-5, the V gene TRBV5-4, with 15 nucleotides matching TRBD2. The CDR3 has 17 residues. Germline V gene lookup returns CDR1 SGHNT and CDR2 YYREEE (reference sequence). V was pared by 4 bases and J by 2 bases, with 6 bases of the junction left unmatched. The CDR3 DNA is TGTGCCAGCAGCCGCGGACTAGCGGGGGGGGTGCAAGAGACCCAGTACTTC. It is translated as CASSRGLAGGVQETQYF.

This clone was counted a few times. This rearrangement joins TRBV29-1 to TRBJ2-7; 8 bases are a match to TRBD1. CDR3 length: 14 amino acids. Germline values: CDR1 SQVTM, CDR2 ANQGSEA. Losses at the gene ends were 6 bases for V and 0 bases for J; bases not matched to a gene: 7. The CDR3 nucleotides are TGCAGCGTGGAGGCGGGACAGGACTCCTACGAGCAGTACTTC. This sequence encodes CSVEAGQDSYEQYF.

The CDR3 nucleotides are TGTGCCAGCAGCTTAGGGGCTAACACCGGGGAGCTGTTTTTT. Its translation is CASSLGANTGELFF. V gene TRBV11-3 combines with J gene TRBJ2-2; D not resolved. The germline V and J ends were trimmed by 1 base and 2 bases, with 5 bases remaining between them. This CDR3 is 14 amino acids long. Germline CDR1 SGHNT, CDR2 YENEEA.

The chain recombines TRBV28 with TRBJ2-3; 11 bases match TRBD1. Germline CDR1 and CDR2: MDHEN and SYDVKM. The J segment lost 6 bases and the V segment lost 8 bases, leaving 7 bases of the junction unmatched. The CDR3 runs to 14 residues. CDR3 protein: CASQKWDRGDTQYF. CDR3 DNA sequence: TGTGCCAGCCAAAAGTGGGACAGGGGGGATACGCAGTATTTT. The full variable domain, completed using reference TRBV28 and TRBJ2-3, is DVKVTQSSRYLVKRTGEKVFLECVQDMDHENMFWYRQDPGLGLRLIYFSYDVKMKEKGDIPEGYSVSREKKERFSLILESASTNQTSMYLCASQKWDRGDTQYFGPGTRLTVL.

The rearrangement uses TRBV13 and TRBJ2-2, with D possibly matching TRBD1 (5 bases). Germline loops: CDR1 PRHDT, CDR2 FYEKMQ (reference sequence). This CDR3 contains 15 residues. Trimming left V 0 bases short and J 4 bases short, with 9 bases between. Written as DNA, the CDR3 is TGTGCCAGCAGCTTAGGCCAGGGCTCCACCGGGGAGCTGTTTTTT. It codes for CASSLGQGSTGELFF. Looking up the rest from reference TRBV13 and TRBJ2-2 gives the full variable domain: AAGVIQSPRHLIKEKRETATLKCYPIPRHDTVYWYQQGPGQDPQFLISFYEKMQSDKGSIPDRFSAQQFSDYHSELNMSSLELGDSALYFCASSLGQGSTGELFFGEGSRLTVL.

The chain links TRBV7-6 to TRBJ2-7; D is perhaps TRBD2 (5 bases). Trimming pared 1 base from V and 7 bases from J, leaving 11 bases between. The germline gives CDR1 SGHVS, CDR2 FNYEAQ. The CDR3 totals 13 residues. The CDR3 DNA follows: TGTGCCAGCAGCTTAGGAGAGGGTGGGGAGCAGTACTTC. Protein: CASSLGEGGEQYF.

CDR3 nucleotides: TGCGCCAGCAGCTTAGGTGGAGATACGCAGTATTTT. It codes for CASSLGGDTQYF. The gene calls are TRBV5-1 and TRBJ2-3; no clear D gene. Germline assignment: CDR1 SGHRS and CDR2 YFSETQ. V shed 2 bases and J shed 5 bases, with 6 bases lying between them. This CDR3 region has 12 residues.

This chain links TRBV6-5 with TRBJ1-1; perhaps TRBD1 as D (6 bases). Trimming took off 8 bases at V and 3 bases at J, with 13 bases between the two ends. The CDR3 runs 13 residues. Germline CDR1 is MNHEY and CDR2 is SVGAGI. DNA for the CDR3: TGTGCCAGCCTAGGGGGGCCCCACACTGAAGCTTTCTTT. Protein sequence: CASLGGPHTEAFF.

V usage is TRBV20-1 and J usage is TRBJ1-2; D remains unclear. This CDR3 region has 11 residues. Germline CDR1 is DFQATT and CDR2 is SNEGSKA (reference sequence). The V end lost 4 bases, the J end lost 5 bases, and 8 bases lay between the germline ends. The CDR3 region has the DNA TGCAGTGCTAAAGTTGGGTATGGCTACACCTTC. It yields the protein CSAKVGYGYTF.

This rearrangement joins TRBV7-2 to TRBJ2-5; TRBD1 is a possible D gene (5 bases). Germline assignment: CDR1 SGHTA and CDR2 FQGNSA. Between the trimmed V and J ends, which lost 5 bases and 5 bases, there was a span of 9 bases. The length of the CDR3 is 12 residues. The DNA for the CDR3 is TGTGCCAGCAGCCAGGGTCGGGAGACCCAGTACTTC. Protein product: CASSQGRETQYF.

This chain uses TRBV5-4 with TRBJ2-5; 15 bases line up with TRBD2. The germline CDR1 and CDR2 sequences are SGHNT and YYREEE (reference sequence). CDR3 length equals 15 residues. V trimming: 4 bases; J trimming: 5 bases; junction bases outside the gene matches: 3. The CDR3 loop is CASSVGLAGGETQYF. DNA for the CDR3: TGTGCCAGCAGCGTGGGACTAGCGGGGGGCGAGACCCAGTACTTC.

The rearrangement uses TRBV29-1 and TRBJ2-7, with a weak D call TRBD1 (8 bases). The CDR3 is 13 residues long. V lost 6 bases and J lost 6, with 18 bases in between. Germline values: CDR1 SQVTM, CDR2 ANQGSEA. The CDR3, as DNA: TGCAGCGTCGGGGGGCAGGGGGCGATCGAGCAGTACTTC. This sequence encodes CSVGGQGAIEQYF.

V usage is TRBV28 and J usage is TRBJ1-5; D not certain. The CDR3 sequence is 17 residues long. V lost 5 bases and J lost 3, with 20 bases in between. Germline assignment: CDR1 MDHEN and CDR2 SYDVKM. CDR3 nucleotide sequence: TGTGCCAGCAGTCGGATATTTAGGGAGTCTATCAATCAGCCCCAGCATTTT. It specifies CASSRIFRESINQPQHF.

The chain carries TRBV19 and TRBJ2-3; unclear D gene. This CDR3 is 15 amino acids long. The V end lost 2 bases, the J end lost 4 bases, and 13 bases lay between the germline ends. The germline V gene encodes CDR1 LNHDA and CDR2 SQIVND (reference sequence). The CDR3 loop reads CASSIRGAGSDTQYF. Written as DNA, the CDR3 is TGTGCCAGTAGTATAAGAGGAGCAGGCTCAGATACGCAGTATTTT. Together with reference TRBV19 and TRBJ2-3, the CDR3 gives the full variable domain: DGGITQSPKYLFRKEGQNVTLSCEQNLNHDAMYWYRQDPGQGLRLIYYSQIVNDFQKGDIAEGYSVSREKKESFPLTVTSAQKNPTAFYLCASSIRGAGSDTQYFGPGTRLTVL.

V usage is TRBV6-1 and J usage is TRBJ1-2; tentatively, D is TRBD1 (5 bases). The CDR3 loop spans 18 amino acids. Trimming removed 4 bases from V and 4 bases from J, with 25 bases in between. Looked up from germline, CDR1 is MNHNS and CDR2 is SASEGT. Here the CDR3 reads CASSAGHAWRVFLYGYTF. DNA of the CDR3: TGTGCCAGCAGTGCGGGGCACGCGTGGAGGGTCTTCCTCTATGGCTACACCTTC.

The chain combines TRBV28 with TRBJ1-4; TRBD1 aligns across 7 bases. V trimming: 6 bases; J trimming: 5 bases; junction bases outside the gene matches: 9. Germline V gene data show CDR1 as MDHEN and CDR2 as SYDVKM. The CDR3 totals 15 residues. This chain's CDR3 is CASRSQGMGNEKLFF. For the CDR3, the DNA is TGTGCCAGCAGGTCACAGGGGATGGGAAATGAAAAACTGTTTTTT.

This clone has a handful of counts. The CDR3: CASSPTGRGYTF. The CDR3 DNA reads as TGTGCCAGCAGCCCGACAGGGAGAGGCTACACCTTC. The chain links TRBV7-8 to TRBJ1-2; 7 nucleotides agree with TRBD1. This CDR3 region has 12 residues. V lost 5 bases and J lost 8; bases outside the gene matches: 5. Germline lookup yields CDR1 SGHVS and CDR2 FQNEAQ.

The gene calls are TRBV6-1 and TRBJ1-4; D is uncertain. There are 15 residues in the CDR3. CDR1 MNHNS and CDR2 SASEGT come from the germline V gene. Between the trimmed V and J ends, which lost 0 bases and 11 bases, there was a span of 16 bases. The CDR3 DNA reads as TGTGCCAGCAGTGAAGCGTGGACCGAAATAGAGAAACTGTTTTTT. Protein product: CASSEAWTEIEKLFF.

The chain has TRBV6-1 and TRBJ1-4, with D unresolved. The CDR3 contains 15 residues. The germline V gene encodes CDR1 MNHNS and CDR2 SASEGT. V shed 6 bases and J shed 7 bases, with 18 bases lying between them. This CDR3 reads CASRLEIKKGEKLFF. Written as DNA, the CDR3 is TGTGCCAGCAGACTAGAGATCAAGAAGGGTGAAAAACTGTTTTTT.

This chain uses TRBV10-3 with TRBJ2-3; a possible D gene is TRBD1 (5 bases). The CDR3 loop spans 14 amino acids. Germline V gene data show CDR1 as ENHRY and CDR2 as SYGVKD. The CDR3 nucleotides are TGTGCTTCTACAGGACCTCCTCGCACAGATACGCAGTATTTT. Translating it yields CASTGPPRTDTQYF.

The CDR3 spells CSARDETQYF. CDR3 sequence (DNA): TGCAGTGCTAGAGACGAGACCCAGTACTTC. V is TRBV20-1 and J is TRBJ2-5; D is unclear. The CDR3 sequence is 10 residues long. In germline, CDR1 is DFQATT, CDR2 SNEGSKA (reference sequence). V lost 0 bases to trimming and J lost 5 bases, with 1 base between them.

The chain links TRBV11-3 to TRBJ2-5; the match to TRBD2 covers 9 bases. Trimming cost V 5 bases and J 3 bases; bases outside gene matches: 13. The CDR3 has 17 residues. The germline V gene has CDR1 SGHNT and CDR2 YENEEA. The CDR3 protein is CASSPLAGDPDKETQYF. CDR3 in DNA: TGTGCCAGCAGCCCATTAGCGGGGGACCCTGATAAAGAGACCCAGTACTTC.

This clone has a handful of counts. The rearrangement links TRBV30 to TRBJ1-1, with D possibly matching TRBD1 (6 bases). The CDR3 is 14 residues long. Germline V lookup: CDR1 GTSNPN, CDR2 SVGIG (reference sequence). V lost 5 bases, J lost 0 bases, and 13 bases lay in between. CDR3 sequence reads: CAWGGGFMNTEAFF. In nucleotides, the CDR3 is TGTGCCTGGGGAGGGGGATTTATGAACACTGAAGCTTTCTTT.